The entry that follows covers one T cell receptor (beta chain) sequence. The data are from a study of shared clonotypes between healthy human individuals. Overall study: Donors consisted of two women and a few men between 18 and 49.

Positively selected for CCR7, the CD45RO-negative cells used as naive CD8 cells excluded terminally differentiated effector memory CD45RA+ cells. The CDR3 is made up of 19 amino acids. Trimming took off 0 bases at V and 0 bases at J, with 19 bases between the two ends. Germline CDR1 reads LNHDA; CDR2 reads SQIVND (reference sequence). Sequencing was at deep level. As handled by the study authors: From ImmunoSEQ came sequences covering only the junction and carrying no quality scores, so filtering differed. TCRdb keeps only in-frame clones here, not all; method: immunoSEQ multiplex PCR. V and J calls and clone size are copied from that table; D and trimming were computed from the DNA. The sample lists about 2 million clones; about 95% were seen once.

V gene TRBV19 combines with J gene TRBJ2-3, with a weak D call TRBD1 (5 bases). The receptor's source is a young man in good health. The sequenced material came from naive CD8+ T cells sorted from blood. The DNA of the CDR3 is TGTGCCAGTAGTATAGATGCCGAGACAGCCTATCAAAGCACAGATACGCAGTATTTT. Encoded protein: CASSIDAETAYQSTDTQYF.